Presented here are 16 T cell receptor beta chains from one specimen sequenced in a study of blood T cell repertoires in COVID-19. TCRdb's table, derived via immunoSEQ multiplex PCR, lists solely in-frame clones and lacks some. In the table there are some 180,000 clones, about 75% of which are singletons. Input material: peripheral blood. These receptors were collected from a woman in her fifties or sixties with active or convalescent COVID-19.

The chain couples TRBV28 to TRBJ2-2; D might be TRBD2 (7 bases). This CDR3 contains 19 residues. Trimming took 5 bases from V and 1 from J, leaving 23 bases between them. Germline-derived CDR1 and CDR2 are MDHEN and SYDVKM. CDR3 in DNA: TGTGCCAGCAGTCCCCCTAGGGGGAGGGCCAGCTTGAACACCGGGGAGCTGTTTTTT. Amino acid sequence: CASSPPRGRASLNTGELFF.

The chain joins TRBV3-1 (or the pseudogene TRBV3-2) to TRBJ2-1; D call uncertain. The CDR3 runs 15 residues. With 4 bases removed from V and 0 bases from J, the gap between germline ends came to 10 bases. Germline V gene sequence: CDR1 LGHDT, CDR2 YNNKEL (reference sequence). In DNA, the CDR3 is TGTGCCAGCAGCCCTACAACGGGCTCCTACAATGAGCAGTTCTTC. This gives the protein CASSPTTGSYNEQFF.

The chain couples TRBV19 to TRBJ2-5; perhaps TRBD2 as D (5 bases). The CDR3 has 13 amino acids. Per the germline V gene, CDR1 is LNHDA and CDR2 is SQIVND (reference sequence). With 3 bases removed from V and 5 bases from J, the gap between germline ends came to 10 bases. CDR3 coding DNA: TGTGCCAGTAGTATGGGTAGAGGGGAGACCCAGTACTTC. Protein product: CASSMGRGETQYF.

This rearrangement joins TRBV30 to TRBJ2-7; 8 bases map to TRBD2. J gave up 8 bases and V 0 bases, and 9 bases lay outside the gene matches. This CDR3 comprises 14 residues. Looked up from germline, CDR1 is GTSNPN and CDR2 is SVGIG (reference sequence). The CDR3: CAWSVLAGGAQQYF. DNA for the CDR3: TGTGCCTGGAGTGTACTCGCGGGAGGAGCCCAGCAGTACTTC. Full variable domain (missing parts from reference TRBV30 and TRBJ2-7): SQTIHQWPATLVQPVGSPLSLECTVEGTSNPNLYWYRQAAGRGLQLLFYSVGIGQISSEVPQNLSASRPQDRQFILSSKKLLLSDSGFYLCAWSVLAGGAQQYFGPGTRLTVT.

This clone was detected a few times. This chain joins TRBV7-9 and TRBJ2-1; D call uncertain. The V and J ends lost 3 bases and 0 bases respectively, with 9 bases between them. The CDR3 covers 15 residues. Looked up from germline, CDR1 is SEHNR and CDR2 is FQNEAQ (reference sequence). The CDR3 DNA reads as TGTGCCAGCAGCTTTTTCCCGAGCTCCTACAATGAGCAGTTCTTC. This translates into CASSFFPSSYNEQFF.

The CDR3 coding sequence is TGTGCCAGCAGCCTACAGGTTACCTCTGGGGCCAACGTCCTGACTTTC. This codes for CASSLQVTSGANVLTF. This sequence joins TRBV3-1 (or the pseudogene TRBV3-2) and TRBJ2-6; possible D gene TRBD1, 5 bases. Germline-derived CDR1 and CDR2 are LGHDT and YNNKEL (reference sequence). V was pared by 4 bases and J by 0 bases, with 10 bases between. This CDR3 contains 16 residues.

The chain joins TRBV10-3 to TRBJ2-1, with D perhaps matching TRBD2 (6 bases). CDR3 length: 13 residues. Germline loops: CDR1 ENHRY, CDR2 SYGVKD. V lost 10 bases to trimming and J lost 7 bases, with 17 bases between them. CDR3 sequence reads: CATKDGGWNEQFF. In nucleotides, the CDR3 is TGTGCCACTAAGGACGGAGGGTGGAATGAGCAGTTCTTC.

J is TRBJ2-7 and V is TRBV30; TRBD1 matches at 8 bases. The V segment lost 2 bases and the J segment 0 bases; nucleotides outside the gene matches: 3. The germline V gene encodes CDR1 GTSNPN and CDR2 SVGIG (reference sequence). This CDR3 contains 14 residues. The CDR3: CAWSTDRDSYEQYF. CDR3 nucleotide sequence: TGTGCCTGGAGTACGGACAGGGACTCCTACGAGCAGTACTTC.

A remark on this clone: Other nucleotide sequences from this sample produce the same CDR3. The J gene is TRBJ1-6, the V gene TRBV3-1 (or the pseudogene TRBV3-2); D gene unclear. The CDR3 extends over 12 amino acids. Trimming cost V 4 bases and J 6 bases, with 4 bases left between them. Germline CDR1 is LGHDT and CDR2 is YNNKEL (reference sequence). Here the CDR3 reads CASSLLNSPLHF. The CDR3 coding sequence is TGTGCCAGCAGCCTTCTTAATTCACCCCTCCACTTT.

V usage is TRBV7-2 and J usage is TRBJ2-1, with a weak D call TRBD2 (6 bases). The length of the CDR3 is 14 residues. V lost 5 bases and J lost 3, with 11 bases in between. CDR1 SGHTA and CDR2 FQGNSA come from the germline V gene. CDR3 in amino acids: CASSPEGGYNEQFF. In DNA, the CDR3 is TGTGCCAGCAGCCCGGAGGGCGGCTACAATGAGCAGTTCTTC.

V usage is TRBV6-2 or TRBV6-3 and J usage is TRBJ1-2; possibly TRBD1 for D (5 bases). The CDR3 is 14 residues long. Germline V CDR1 and CDR2: MNHEY, SVGEGT. V dropped 6 bases and J dropped 4 bases, with 15 bases sitting between them. This CDR3 reads CASSPYQGSYGYTF. The CDR3 nucleotides read TGTGCCAGCAGCCCCTATCAGGGTAGCTATGGCTACACCTTC.

This chain uses TRBV15 with TRBJ1-5; 8 bases line up with TRBD1. The V gene end was trimmed by 3 bases and the J gene end by 2 bases; junction bases not matched to a gene: 15. The length of the CDR3 is 19 residues. Germline CDR1 is LNHNV and CDR2 is YYDKDF (reference sequence). The CDR3 coding sequence is TGTGCCACCAGCAGGGAAGGACAGGGTGGAATAATCGGCAATCAGCCCCAGCATTTT. Its translation is CATSREGQGGIIGNQPQHF.

The gene calls are TRBV27 and TRBJ2-7, with 8 bases matching TRBD2. CDR3 length: 12 amino acids. Germline CDR1 is MNHEY and CDR2 is SMNVEV (reference sequence). Losses at the gene ends were 4 bases for V and 6 bases for J; bases not matched to a gene: 2. CDR3 protein: CASSSGRGEQYF. The CDR3 DNA reads TGTGCCAGCAGTTCCGGGAGGGGCGAGCAGTACTTC.

This clone was detected a few times. J is TRBJ2-3 and V is TRBV5-5, with 7 bases identical to TRBD1. The germline CDR1 and CDR2 sequences are SGHKS and YYEKEE (reference sequence). The CDR3 sequence is 17 residues long. The trim removed 3 bases at V and 4 bases at J, leaving 14 bases unmatched. This CDR3 reads CASSSTPNRGVADTQYF. The CDR3 region has the DNA TGTGCCAGCAGCTCCACCCCCAACAGGGGAGTAGCAGATACGCAGTATTTT.

The CDR3: CASSHLGTSGRRGTGELFF. CDR3 nucleotide sequence: TGCGCCAGCAGCCATCTTGGGACTAGCGGGAGAAGGGGCACCGGGGAGCTGTTTTTT. The chain uses TRBV4-3 and TRBJ2-2; TRBD2 matches at 14 bases. The length of the CDR3 is 19 residues. V lost 3 bases to trimming and J lost 4 bases; unmatched junction nucleotides: 10. Germline V gene data show CDR1 as LGHNA and CDR2 as YSLEER.

The chain carries TRBV4-1 and TRBJ1-2, with 7 bases matching TRBD1. The CDR3 is made up of 16 amino acids. CDR1 is MGHRA, CDR2 YSYEKL, per germline. The junction had 7 bases not matched to a gene; V was cut back by 0 bases and J by 3 bases. Here the CDR3 reads CASSQDESTGYYGYTF. The CDR3 region has the DNA TGCGCCAGCAGCCAAGATGAGTCGACAGGGTACTATGGCTACACCTTC.